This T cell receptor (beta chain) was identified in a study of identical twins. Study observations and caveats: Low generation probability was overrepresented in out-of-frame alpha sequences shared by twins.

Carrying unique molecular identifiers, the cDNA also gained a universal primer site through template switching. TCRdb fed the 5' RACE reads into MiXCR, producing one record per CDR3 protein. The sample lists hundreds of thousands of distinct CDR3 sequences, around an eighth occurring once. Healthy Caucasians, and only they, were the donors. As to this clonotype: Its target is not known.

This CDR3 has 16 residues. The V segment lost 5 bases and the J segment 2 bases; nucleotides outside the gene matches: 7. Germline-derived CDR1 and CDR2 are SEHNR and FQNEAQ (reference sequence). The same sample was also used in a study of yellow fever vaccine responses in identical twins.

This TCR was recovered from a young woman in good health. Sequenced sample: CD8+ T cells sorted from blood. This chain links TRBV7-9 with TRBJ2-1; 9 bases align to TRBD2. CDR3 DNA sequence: TGTGCCAGCAGCCCCTTAGCGGGAGTCACCTACAATGAGCAGTTCTTC. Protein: CASSPLAGVTYNEQFF.